Sequencing of this T cell receptor (beta chain) was carried out in a study of Graves' ophthalmopathy and Graves' hyperthyroidism. Findings and limits, study-wide: With about 88% sensitivity and less than 83% specificity, a 13-signature model separated ophthalmopathy from stable hyperthyroidism.

The study amplified TCR beta CDR3 regions using RNA transcripts. RT-PCR with HTBI primers came first, then second-round multiplex PCR. TCRdb called the multiplex PCR reads again in MiXCR, with one record for every CDR3 protein. This table holds roughly 380,000 distinct CDR3 sequences, roughly 14% found once. Sampling about 9.7 ml of fresh peripheral blood provided the PBMCs. This clonotype was counted only a few times. Its antigen is as yet unknown. Input material: peripheral blood. The clonotype comes from a woman between 18 and 29 years old with stable Graves' hyperthyroidism.

The CDR3 bases are TGTGCCAGCAGCCAAGCCATTCCCCCGGGACAGGGGAAATATGGCTACACCTTC. It yields the protein CASSQAIPPGQGKYGYTF. This chain links TRBV4-2 with TRBJ1-2; TRBD1 matches at 10 bases. The CDR3 spans 18 residues. J gave up 5 bases and V 1 base, and 13 bases lay outside the gene matches. Germline values: CDR1 LGHNA, CDR2 YNFKEQ.